The present TCR beta chain was sequenced within a study of T cells in Graves' hyperthyroidism and ophthalmopathy. Amplified TCR beta CDR3 regions derived from RNA transcripts. The TCR CDR3 first-round RT-PCR relied on the HTBI primer set. Using its own MiXCR run on the multiplex PCR reads, TCRdb lists one record per CDR3 protein. The sample carries about 620,000 distinct CDR3 sequences, 16% recorded once. The CDR3 consists of 14 residues. The germline V gene encodes CDR1 GTSNPN and CDR2 SVGIG (reference sequence). The V end was cut by 0 bases, the J end by 0 bases, with 8 bases between. When ophthalmopathy did not progress within 18 months, Graves' hyperthyroidism was considered stable. From more than 9.5 ml of fresh peripheral blood, PBMCs were isolated. This clonotype showed up many times.

J is TRBJ1-1 and V is TRBV30; D unresolved. Sequenced: blood. The TCR sequence derives from a woman in her thirties with Graves' hyperthyroidism. This CDR3 reads CAWSVPRMNTEAFF. The CDR3 DNA reads as TGTGCCTGGAGTGTACCCAGAATGAACACTGAAGCTTTCTTT.